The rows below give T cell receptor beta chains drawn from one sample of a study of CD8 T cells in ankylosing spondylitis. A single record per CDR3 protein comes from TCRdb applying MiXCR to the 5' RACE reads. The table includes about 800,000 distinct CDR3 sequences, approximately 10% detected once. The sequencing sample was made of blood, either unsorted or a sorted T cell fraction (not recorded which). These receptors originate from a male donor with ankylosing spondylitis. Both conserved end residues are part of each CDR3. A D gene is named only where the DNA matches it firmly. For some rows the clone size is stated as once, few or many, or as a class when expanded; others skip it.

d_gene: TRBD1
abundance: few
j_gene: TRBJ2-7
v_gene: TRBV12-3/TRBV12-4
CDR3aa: CATGATTGGYEQYF
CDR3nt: TGTGCCACCGGGGCAACGACAGGGGGCTACGAGCAGTACTTC

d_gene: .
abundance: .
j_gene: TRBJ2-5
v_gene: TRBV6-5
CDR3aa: CASSYLDSQETQYF
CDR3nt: TGTGCCAGCAGTTACCTCGACAGCCAAGAGACCCAGTACTTC

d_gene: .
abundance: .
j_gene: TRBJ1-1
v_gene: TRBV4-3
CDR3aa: CASSPIWEQGASEAFF
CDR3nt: TGCGCCAGCAGTCCTATTTGGGAACAAGGGGCTTCTGAAGCTTTCTTT

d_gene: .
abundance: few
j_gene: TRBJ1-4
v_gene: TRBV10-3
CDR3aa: CAISSQGPATNEKLFF
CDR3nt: TGTGCCATCAGTTCCCAGGGGCCTGCAACTAATGAAAAACTGTTTTTT

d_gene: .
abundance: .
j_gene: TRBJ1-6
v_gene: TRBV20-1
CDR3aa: CSGGRARSPLHF
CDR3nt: TGCAGCGGAGGACGGGCTAGGTCACCCCTCCACTTT

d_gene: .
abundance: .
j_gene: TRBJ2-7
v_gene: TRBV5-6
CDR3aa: CASSWGWGAQYF
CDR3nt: TGTGCCAGCAGCTGGGGCTGGGGCGCGCAGTACTTC

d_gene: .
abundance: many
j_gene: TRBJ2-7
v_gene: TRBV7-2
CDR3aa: CASSLDRAFAYEQYF
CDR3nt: TGTGCCAGCAGCTTAGACCGCGCCTTCGCCTACGAGCAGTACTTC

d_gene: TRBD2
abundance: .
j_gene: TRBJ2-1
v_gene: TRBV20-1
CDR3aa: CSAQTSGLYNEQFF
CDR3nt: TGCAGTGCTCAGACTAGCGGCTTGTACAATGAGCAGTTCTTC

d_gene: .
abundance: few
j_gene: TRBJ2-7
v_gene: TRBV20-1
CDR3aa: CSARDGVREQYF
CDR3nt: TGCAGTGCCCGGGACGGGGTGAGGGAGCAGTACTTC

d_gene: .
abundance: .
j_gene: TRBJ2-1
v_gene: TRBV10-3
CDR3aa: CAISELATTGQQFF
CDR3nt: TGTGCCATCAGTGAGCTAGCGACTACGGGCCAGCAGTTCTTC

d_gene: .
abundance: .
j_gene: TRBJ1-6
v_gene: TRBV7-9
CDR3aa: CASSPGPLHF
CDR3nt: TGTGCCAGCAGCCCCGGGCCCCTCCACTTT

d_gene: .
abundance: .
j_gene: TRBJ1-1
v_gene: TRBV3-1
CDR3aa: CASSPTHTEAFF
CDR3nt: TGTGCCAGCAGCCCCACGCACACTGAAGCTTTCTTT

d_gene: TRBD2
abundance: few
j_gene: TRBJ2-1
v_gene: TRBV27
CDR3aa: CASSFGTSGAYNEQFF
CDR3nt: TGTGCCAGCAGTTTCGGGACTAGCGGAGCGTACAATGAGCAGTTCTTC

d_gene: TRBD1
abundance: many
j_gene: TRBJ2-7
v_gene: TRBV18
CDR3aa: CASSPTGTGGSEQYF
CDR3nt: TGTGCCAGCTCACCGACCGGGACAGGGGGTAGCGAGCAGTACTTC

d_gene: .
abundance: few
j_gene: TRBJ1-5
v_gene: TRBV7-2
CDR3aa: CASSLGMAQPQHF
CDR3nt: TGTGCCAGCAGTTTGGGTATGGCTCAGCCCCAGCATTTT

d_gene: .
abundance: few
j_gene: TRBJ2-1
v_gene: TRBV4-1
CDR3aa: CASSQDWRGRSYNEQFF
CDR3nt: TGCGCCAGCAGCCAAGACTGGCGGGGACGGTCCTACAATGAGCAGTTCTTC

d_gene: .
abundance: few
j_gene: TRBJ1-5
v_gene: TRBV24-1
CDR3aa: CATSDLQGQPQHF
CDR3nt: TGTGCCACCAGTGACCTACAGGGTCAGCCCCAGCATTTT

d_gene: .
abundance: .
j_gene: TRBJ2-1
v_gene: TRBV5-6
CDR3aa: CASSKGIGGTEQFF
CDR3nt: TGTGCCAGCAGCAAGGGGATTGGGGGTACTGAGCAGTTCTTC

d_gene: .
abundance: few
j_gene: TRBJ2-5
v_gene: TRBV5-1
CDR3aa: CASASGDSGETQYF
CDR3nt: TGCGCCAGCGCCTCCGGGGATTCCGGCGAGACCCAGTACTTC